Presented here are 9 T cell receptor beta chains from one specimen sequenced in a study of OX40 agonist ivuxolimab in advanced cancers. The data were produced by immunoSEQ multiplex PCR, yet TCRdb's version contains in-frame clones alone and is incomplete. The table shows about 20,000 clones, with about 86% occurring only once. This material consisted of CD4+ or CD8+ T cells sorted from blood, taken in a trial of the OX40 agonist ivuxolimab. The source of these receptors is an adult with an advanced solid tumor such as melanoma, head and neck, liver or kidney cancer.

V usage is TRBV4-1 and J usage is TRBJ2-1; 7 positions agree with TRBD1. The CDR3 runs 15 residues. Per the germline V gene, CDR1 is MGHRA and CDR2 is YSYEKL. The J segment lost 4 bases and the V segment lost 1 base, leaving 4 bases of the junction unmatched. The CDR3 here is CASSQAGTAYNEQFF. In DNA form, the CDR3 reads TGCGCCAGCAGCCAAGCCGGGACAGCTTACAATGAGCAGTTCTTC.

The chain carries TRBV6-6 and TRBJ2-1; D assignment may be TRBD1 or TRBD2 (6 bases each). The V end was cut by 10 bases, the J end by 5 bases, with 12 bases between. Germline CDR1 MNHNY, CDR2 SVGAGI (reference sequence). The CDR3 is 12 residues long. CDR3 sequence reads: CATEGGDNEQFF. The CDR3 bases are TGTGCCACTGAGGGGGGTGACAATGAGCAGTTCTTC.

The V call is TRBV25-1, the J call TRBJ1-4; perhaps TRBD1 as D (6 bases). CDR1 is MGHDK, CDR2 SYGVNS, per germline. The V end lost 6 bases, the J end lost 8 bases, and 19 bases lay between the germline ends. CDR3 size: 15 residues. The CDR3 nucleotides are TGTGCCAGCAGACCCTCGTCAGGGGCTTGGGAAAAACTGTTTTTT. Protein sequence: CASRPSSGAWEKLFF. Filled out from reference TRBV25-1 and TRBJ1-4, the complete variable domain reads EADIYQTPRYLVIGTGKKITLECSQTMGHDKMYWYQQDPGMELHLIHYSYGVNSTEKGDLSSESTVSRIRTEHFPLTLESARPSHTSQYLCASRPSSGAWEKLFFGSGTQLSVL.

J is TRBJ2-2 and V is TRBV5-4; 8 nucleotides agree with TRBD2. This CDR3 is built from 16 residues. CDR1 and CDR2 from the germline V gene are SGHNT and YYREEE (reference sequence). With 3 bases clipped from V and 1 base from J, the junction kept 5 bases outside the gene matches. CDR3 sequence (DNA): TGTGCCAGCAGCTCCGGACTAGCCCAGAACACCGGGGAGCTGTTTTTT. Protein: CASSSGLAQNTGELFF.

In this sample, this clone turned up a few times. Different DNA sequences within this sample yield the same CDR3. The chain combines TRBV10-3 with TRBJ2-1; possibly TRBD2 for D (5 bases). The CDR3 loop spans 14 amino acids. Germline V CDR1 and CDR2: ENHRY, SYGVKD. V was shortened by 4 bases and J by 0 bases, with 7 bases between the two germline ends. The CDR3 protein is CAISVGSSYNEQFF. The CDR3 DNA sequence: TGTGCCATCAGTGTGGGGAGCTCCTACAATGAGCAGTTCTTC.

CDR3 nucleotide sequence: TGTGCCAGCAGTTACCCGAGCACAGATACGCAGTATTTT. Residues: CASSYPSTDTQYF. V is TRBV6-6 and J is TRBJ2-3, with D unclear. The V end was cut by 2 bases, the J end by 0 bases, with 3 bases between. This CDR3 is 13 amino acids long. CDR1 MNHNY and CDR2 SVGAGI come from the germline V gene (reference sequence).

The chain employs TRBV4-3 and TRBJ1-1; D ambiguous. Germline V CDR1 and CDR2: LGHNA, YSLEER. The CDR3 consists of 14 residues. V lost 3 bases to trimming and J lost 1 base, with 9 bases between them. The DNA of the CDR3 is TGCGCCAGCAGCCAGGGCAGCGGGAACACTGAAGCTTTCTTT. It codes for CASSQGSGNTEAFF.

The gene calls are TRBV19 and TRBJ1-4; 10 bases are a match to TRBD1. V lost 4 bases to trimming and J lost 8 bases; unmatched junction nucleotides: 7. CDR1 is LNHDA and CDR2 is SQIVND in the germline V gene (reference sequence). The CDR3 extends over 15 amino acids. CDR3 in amino acids: CASSTGQGVGEKLFF. Here the CDR3 DNA reads TGTGCCAGTAGTACCGGACAGGGGGTAGGGGAAAAACTGTTTTTT.

The chain has TRBV11-2 and TRBJ2-1; possibly TRBD2 for D (6 bases). Looked up from germline, CDR1 is SGHAT and CDR2 is FQNNGV. This CDR3 has 15 amino acids. Between the trimmed V and J ends, which lost 1 base and 4 bases, there was a span of 11 bases. DNA for the CDR3: TGTGCCAGCAGCTTAGCATTAGCGGCTTACAATGAGCAGTTCTTC. Protein product: CASSLALAAYNEQFF.